These T cell receptor beta chains were read from a single sample in a study of T-cell reconstitution after alpha-beta-depleted transplantation in children. TCRdb used MiXCR to reprocess the PCR reads, holding one entry per CDR3 protein. The table has under 250,000 distinct CDR3 sequences, about 6.6% seen once. The specimen comprised PBMCs, sampled before TCRalphabeta/CD19-depleted stem cell transplant. Receptor source: a boy younger than 10 with acute lymphoblastic leukemia, due to receive a stem cell transplant. The CDR3 runs from the conserved cysteine through the conserved F or W. The order of the fields is J gene, D gene, clone size, CDR3 length, V gene, CDR3 DNA, CDR3 protein. D genes are given only for firm matches. Clone size is stated in some rows and not others, as once, few, many or a class when expanded.

J: TRBJ2-2; D: TRBD1; size: few; length: 15; V: TRBV18; DNA: TGTGCCAGCTCACCTCCGACAGGGGCGCTCGGGGAGCTGTTTTTT; CDR3: CASSPPTGALGELFF
J: TRBJ2-1; D: NA; size: NA; length: 15; V: TRBV7-9; DNA: TGTGCCAGCAGGCCGGTGAACCGGGCCAACAATGAGCAGTTCTTC; CDR3: CASRPVNRANNEQFF
J: TRBJ2-4; D: TRBD1; size: few; length: 20; V: TRBV15; DNA: TGTGCCACCAGCAGTCCCGGGACAGGCCCCACGGTCCTAGCCAAAAACATTCAGTACTTC; CDR3: CATSSPGTGPTVLAKNIQYF
J: TRBJ1-1; D: NA; size: NA; length: 14; V: TRBV3-1; DNA: TGTGCCAGCAGCCAAGGGGGCGGGTACACTGAAGCTTTCTTT; CDR3: CASSQGGGYTEAFF
J: TRBJ2-3; D: NA; size: many; length: 15; V: TRBV12-3/TRBV12-4; DNA: TGTGCCACCATCCCTACTGAGGGGCGCACAGATACGCAGTATTTT; CDR3: CATIPTEGRTDTQYF
J: TRBJ1-2; D: NA; size: few; length: 13; V: TRBV6-1; DNA: TGTGCCAGCAGTGTCGAGGGGCGTTATGGCTACACCTTC; CDR3: CASSVEGRYGYTF
J: TRBJ2-2; D: TRBD1; size: NA; length: 16; V: TRBV20-1; DNA: TGCAGTGCTAGAGGGGGCAGGGGGCCGAACACCGGGGAGCTGTTTTTT; CDR3: CSARGGRGPNTGELFF
J: TRBJ2-7; D: NA; size: few; length: 15; V: TRBV4-3; DNA: TGCGCCAGCAGCCAAGATGGCCAGGGAGGATGGGAGCAGTACTTC; CDR3: CASSQDGQGGWEQYF
J: TRBJ2-7; D: NA; size: many; length: 12; V: TRBV20-1; DNA: TGCAGTGCTAGGGGGGAAGTACGAGTGCAGTACTTC; CDR3: CSARGEVRVQYF
J: TRBJ2-5; D: NA; size: many; length: 13; V: TRBV6-1; DNA: TGTGCCAGCAGTGAAGTCAGGGGAGAGACCCAGTACTTC; CDR3: CASSEVRGETQYF
J: TRBJ2-1; D: TRBD2; size: few; length: 15; V: TRBV3-1; DNA: TGTGCCAGCAGCCCCCTAGCGGGGCGACGGGATGAGCAGTTCTTC; CDR3: CASSPLAGRRDEQFF
J: TRBJ2-3; D: TRBD2; size: NA; length: 16; V: TRBV5-1; DNA: TGCGCCAGCAGCCTCGCATCGGGGGGAGCGGCAGATACGCAGTATTTT; CDR3: CASSLASGGAADTQYF
J: TRBJ2-6; D: NA; size: many; length: 16; V: TRBV12-3/TRBV12-4; DNA: TGTGCCAGCAGTTTGTCGAGCTTCTCTGGGGCCAACGTCCTGACTTTC; CDR3: CASSLSSFSGANVLTF
J: TRBJ2-2; D: TRBD2; size: NA; length: 14; V: TRBV12-3/TRBV12-4; DNA: TGTGCCAGCAGGTCTAGCGGCAACACCGGGGAGCTGTTTTTT; CDR3: CASRSSGNTGELFF
J: TRBJ2-2; D: NA; size: many; length: 13; V: TRBV6-2/TRBV6-3; DNA: TGTGCCAGCAGTTCACAGGCGTCCGGGGAGCTGTTTTTT; CDR3: CASSSQASGELFF
J: TRBJ2-7; D: NA; size: many; length: 15; V: TRBV6-1; DNA: TGTGCCAGCAGCGAAACCGGGACATTGACCTACGAGCAGTACTTC; CDR3: CASSETGTLTYEQYF
J: TRBJ1-2; D: NA; size: few; length: 14; V: TRBV5-1; DNA: TGCGCCAGCAGCTTGGAACCCAGCATGGGGGGCTACACCTTC; CDR3: CASSLEPSMGGYTF
J: TRBJ1-1; D: NA; size: many; length: 14; V: TRBV20-1; DNA: TGCAGTGCTAGACCCGCGCAGGGGATCACTGAAGCTTTCTTT; CDR3: CSARPAQGITEAFF
J: TRBJ2-5; D: NA; size: many; length: 15; V: TRBV12-3/TRBV12-4; DNA: TGTGCCAGCAGTCCTCAACCGGGAGTCCGGGAGACCCAGTACTTC; CDR3: CASSPQPGVRETQYF
J: TRBJ2-3; D: NA; size: many; length: 14; V: TRBV20-1; DNA: TGCAGTGCCATTCCGGGACTTCTCACAGATACGCAGTATTTT; CDR3: CSAIPGLLTDTQYF
J: TRBJ1-2; D: NA; size: few; length: 14; V: TRBV27; DNA: TGTGCCAGCAGAGGGGGGGGGCCGGGCTATGGCTACACCTTC; CDR3: CASRGGGPGYGYTF
J: TRBJ1-4; D: NA; size: NA; length: 15; V: TRBV19; DNA: TGTGCCAGCAAAGCGGACTGGGGCCATAATGAAAAACTGTTTTTT; CDR3: CASKADWGHNEKLFF
J: TRBJ2-1; D: NA; size: many; length: 13; V: TRBV11-1; DNA: TGTGCCAGCAGCTTAGGTCATCACAATGAGCAGTTCTTC; CDR3: CASSLGHHNEQFF
J: TRBJ2-3; D: TRBD2; size: many; length: 16; V: TRBV20-1; DNA: TGCAGTGCTAGAGGGGGAAGCGGCGGGAGGGCAGATACGCAGTATTTT; CDR3: CSARGGSGGRADTQYF
J: TRBJ1-2; D: TRBD1; size: many; length: 15; V: TRBV12-3/TRBV12-4; DNA: TGTGCCAGCAGTTTAGGGGGGACAGGGGGCGGAGGCTACACCTTC; CDR3: CASSLGGTGGGGYTF
J: TRBJ2-1; D: NA; size: many; length: 11; V: TRBV12-5; DNA: TGTGCTAGTGGGCAGGGCAATGAGCAGTTCTTC; CDR3: CASGQGNEQFF
J: TRBJ2-5; D: NA; size: few; length: 14; V: TRBV6-1; DNA: TGTGCCAGCACCCCATCCAGCACGACCCGGATCATGTACTTC; CDR3: CASTPSSTTRIMYF
J: TRBJ1-1; D: NA; size: many; length: 13; V: TRBV29-1; DNA: TGCAGCGTTGCGGGATTCACGGGCACTGAAGCTTTCTTT; CDR3: CSVAGFTGTEAFF
J: TRBJ2-5; D: NA; size: many; length: 12; V: TRBV20-1; DNA: TGCAGTGCTAGAGACCAGATAGAGACCCAGTACTTC; CDR3: CSARDQIETQYF
J: TRBJ2-5; D: NA; size: few; length: 13; V: TRBV27; DNA: TGTGCCAGCAGGGGGGGATCGGCGGAGACCCAGTACTTC; CDR3: CASRGGSAETQYF
J: TRBJ2-1; D: TRBD2; size: NA; length: 14; V: TRBV28; DNA: TGTGCCAGCAGTTCCCCACTAGCGGACAATGAGCAGTTCTTC; CDR3: CASSSPLADNEQFF
J: TRBJ1-1; D: NA; size: NA; length: 15; V: TRBV7-9; DNA: TGTGCCAGCAGCCCGCTGGATTCGGAGAACACTGAAGCTTTCTTT; CDR3: CASSPLDSENTEAFF
J: TRBJ2-3; D: NA; size: many; length: 15; V: TRBV20-1; DNA: TGCAGTGCTAAGGGGGGTAACCCCATCACAGATACGCAGTATTTT; CDR3: CSAKGGNPITDTQYF
J: TRBJ2-5; D: TRBD1; size: few; length: 14; V: TRBV4-2; DNA: TGTGCCAGCAGCCGCCCGGACAGGGAAGAGACCCAGTACTTC; CDR3: CASSRPDREETQYF
J: TRBJ2-5; D: NA; size: many; length: 14; V: TRBV5-1; DNA: TGCGCCAGCAGCTTGGAGATGCCGCCAGAGACCCAGTACTTC; CDR3: CASSLEMPPETQYF
J: TRBJ2-1; D: NA; size: medium-sized; length: 17; V: TRBV7-8; DNA: TGTGCCAGCAGCTTAAACGCCCGACACCTAAGAGACAATGAGCAGTTCTTC; CDR3: CASSLNARHLRDNEQFF
J: TRBJ2-3; D: NA; size: many; length: 12; V: TRBV15; DNA: TGTGCCACCAGCGTAAGCACAGATACGCAGTATTTT; CDR3: CATSVSTDTQYF
J: TRBJ2-7; D: TRBD1; size: NA; length: 14; V: TRBV7-2; DNA: TGTGCCAGCAGCCCTTCGGACAGGGCCGGAGAGCAGTACTTC; CDR3: CASSPSDRAGEQYF
J: TRBJ2-7; D: TRBD1; size: many; length: 14; V: TRBV12-3/TRBV12-4; DNA: TGTGCCAGCAGTTTCGGACAGGCGGGCTACGAGCAGTACTTC; CDR3: CASSFGQAGYEQYF
J: TRBJ2-3; D: NA; size: many; length: 12; V: TRBV7-9; DNA: TGTGCCACCCGGAGAGATCGTGATACGCAGTATTTT; CDR3: CATRRDRDTQYF
J: TRBJ1-6; D: NA; size: many; length: 14; V: TRBV11-2; DNA: TGTGCCAGCAGCTTAGGCCTAGGCAGTTCACCCCTCCACTTT; CDR3: CASSLGLGSSPLHF
J: TRBJ1-2; D: NA; size: NA; length: 15; V: TRBV5-1; DNA: TGCGCCAGCAGCTCTGGGCCGGGAGGGGTCTATGGCTACACCTTC; CDR3: CASSSGPGGVYGYTF
J: TRBJ2-7; D: NA; size: many; length: 12; V: TRBV2; DNA: TGTGCCAGCACCGTGGACCGCTACGAGCAGTACTTC; CDR3: CASTVDRYEQYF
J: TRBJ2-2; D: TRBD1; size: NA; length: 15; V: TRBV7-3; DNA: TGTTCCAGCAGCACAAGGACAGGGGGGAACCGGGAGCTGTTTTTT; CDR3: CSSSTRTGGNRELFF
J: TRBJ2-1; D: NA; size: many; length: 16; V: TRBV5-1; DNA: TGCGCCAGCAGCTTGGTACGTGGGGGGAGTTTCAATGAGCAGTTCTTC; CDR3: CASSLVRGGSFNEQFF
J: TRBJ2-7; D: TRBD1; size: many; length: 14; V: TRBV28; DNA: TGTGCCAGCAAGGAGGGACAGGGGGTGTACGAGCAGTACTTC; CDR3: CASKEGQGVYEQYF
J: TRBJ2-3; D: NA; size: few; length: 12; V: TRBV20-1; DNA: TGCAGTGCTACCGAGGGGGGAGATACGCAGTATTTT; CDR3: CSATEGGDTQYF
J: TRBJ2-1; D: TRBD2; size: many; length: 17; V: TRBV14; DNA: TGTGCCAGCAGCTCCAGAAAGGGACTAGCGGGGGACAATGAGCAGTTCTTC; CDR3: CASSSRKGLAGDNEQFF